Below, one T cell receptor beta chain is given with its context. Profiled with immunoSEQ multiplex PCR; TCRdb holds only in-frame clones, not every one. The sample records about 160,000 clones, around 89% being singletons. The source of the sample is a study of T cell responses to AZD1222 COVID-19 vaccine. The sequence derives from an adult in good health. The sample consisted of peripheral blood, taken on day 0 of AZD1222 vaccination.

This CDR3 is CASMSREYSGTNSYEQYF. The CDR3 nucleotides read TGCGCCAGCATGTCAAGGGAATACTCCGGGACGAACTCCTACGAGCAGTACTTC. The chain recombines TRBV10-1 with TRBJ2-7; D is tentatively TRBD1 or TRBD2 (5 bases each). With 7 bases removed from V and 0 bases from J, the gap between germline ends came to 25 bases. This CDR3 comprises 18 residues. Germline V CDR1 and CDR2: WNHNN, SYGVQD (reference sequence).